The 26 T cell receptor beta chains below were found in one sample sequenced in a study of T cell responses to AZD1222 COVID-19 vaccine. Here immunoSEQ multiplex PCR was the method, and the copy in TCRdb shows in-frame clones only, minus some. The sample carries 100,000 or so clones, around nine tenths recorded once. Here the sequenced sample was peripheral blood, taken on day 0 of AZD1222 vaccination. The receptor source for this set is an adult in good health.

The chain employs TRBV6-6 and TRBJ1-1, with a weak D call TRBD1 (5 bases). Germline V gene sequence: CDR1 MNHNY, CDR2 SVGAGI (reference sequence). V lost 4 bases, J lost 2 bases, and 17 bases lay in between. This CDR3 region has 16 residues. The CDR3, as DNA: TGTGCCAGCAGTTCCCGCGGGACGGAAGACAACACTGAAGCTTTCTTT. It codes for CASSSRGTEDNTEAFF.

This rearrangement joins TRBV19 to TRBJ2-3, with D hard to call. V was clipped by 3 bases and J by 2 bases, with 15 bases between them. The CDR3 sequence is 16 residues long. CDR1 is LNHDA and CDR2 is SQIVND in the germline V gene (reference sequence). The DNA of the CDR3 is TGTGCCAGTAGTATCCCAGTGGCTGGGAACACAGATACGCAGTATTTT. Translation gives CASSIPVAGNTDTQYF.

The CDR3 DNA is TGCGCCAGCAGCCACGGGTATGAGGGCTCTGGAAACACCATATATTTT. This sequence encodes CASSHGYEGSGNTIYF. The chain couples TRBV4-1 to TRBJ1-3; D gene ambiguous. The germline V and J ends were trimmed by 3 bases and 0 bases, with 12 bases remaining between them. CDR1 and CDR2 (germline): MGHRA, YSYEKL. The CDR3 has 16 residues.

Points on this clone: The junction and the germline gene differ at one end; a read error may be behind it. V and J are TRBV6-6 and TRBJ2-3, with 8 nucleotides matching TRBD2. Germline assignment: CDR1 MNHNY and CDR2 SVGAGI (reference sequence). The CDR3 covers 12 residues. The CDR3: CASSYSRSGVDF. The CDR3 region has the DNA TGTGCCAGCAGTTACTCTCGTAGCGGGGTGGATTTT.

V usage is TRBV6-5 and J usage is TRBJ1-5; 7 bases are shared with TRBD1. The V gene's germline CDR1 is MNHEY and CDR2 SVGAGI. V shed 8 bases, J shed 3 bases, and the junction held 1 base outside the gene matches. This CDR3 comprises 12 residues. This chain's CDR3 is CASGQVNQPQHF. The CDR3 DNA is TGTGCCAGCGGACAGGTCAATCAGCCCCAGCATTTT.

This sequence joins TRBV10-3 and TRBJ2-2; D remains ambiguous. Germline CDR1 ENHRY, CDR2 SYGVKD. The CDR3 sequence is 16 residues long. V gave up 0 bases and J gave up 0 bases, with 8 bases separating them. The CDR3 region has the DNA TGTGCCATCAGTGAGTCGAGGATGGCGAACACCGGGGAGCTGTTTTTT. Its translation is CAISESRMANTGELFF.

There are a few counts of this clone. In the same sample, other DNA sequences code for this CDR3. This chain links TRBV28 with TRBJ2-5; no firm D call. Germline CDR1 MDHEN, CDR2 SYDVKM. The V gene lost 4 bases and the J gene lost 5 bases, with 2 bases spanning the gap. This CDR3 is built from 10 residues. The CDR3 nucleotides read TGTGCCAGCAGTTCGGAGACCCAGTACTTC. Amino acid sequence: CASSSETQYF. Looking up the rest from reference TRBV28 and TRBJ2-5 gives the full variable domain: DVKVTQSSRYLVKRTGEKVFLECVQDMDHENMFWYRQDPGLGLRLIYFSYDVKMKEKGDIPEGYSVSREKKERFSLILESASTNQTSMYLCASSSETQYFGPGTRLLVL.

The rearrangement links TRBV6-5 to TRBJ1-2; perhaps TRBD1 as D (6 bases). CDR1 is MNHEY and CDR2 is SVGAGI in the germline V gene. V was clipped by 8 bases and J by 7 bases, with 17 bases between them. CDR3 length: 13 residues. CDR3 nucleotide sequence: TGTGCCAGCTGTCTCGAGGGGGAAGGTGGCTACACCTTC. Protein sequence: CASCLEGEGGYTF.

To note about this clone: Distinct nucleotide sequences in the sample also encode this CDR3. The chain joins TRBV27 to TRBJ2-7; TRBD1 matches 11 bases. CDR1 and CDR2 from the germline V gene are MNHEY and SMNVEV (reference sequence). V gave up 3 bases and J gave up 3 bases; unmatched junction bases: 1. The CDR3 has 14 amino acids. CDR3 nucleotide sequence: TGTGCCAGCAGTTTCGGGACAGGGGGCTACGAGCAGTACTTC. Its translation: CASSFGTGGYEQYF.

This chain joins TRBV5-4 and TRBJ1-6; 8 bases fit TRBD1. The J segment lost 4 bases and the V segment lost 0 bases, leaving 0 bases of the junction unmatched. The germline V gene has CDR1 SGHNT and CDR2 YYREEE (reference sequence). The CDR3 runs to 15 residues. CDR3 nucleotides: TGTGCCAGCAGCTTGGGACAGGGGTATAATTCACCCCTCCACTTT. Translation: CASSLGQGYNSPLHF. Based on the CDR3 plus reference TRBV5-4 and TRBJ1-6, the full variable domain is ETGVTQSPTHLIKTRGQQVTLRCSSQSGHNTVSWYQQALGQGPQFIFQYYREEENGRGNFPPRFSGLQFPNYSSELNVNALELDDSALYLCASSLGQGYNSPLHFGNGTRLTVT.

This clone was observed once. V and J are TRBV27 and TRBJ2-1; D is perhaps TRBD1 (7 bases). Germline values: CDR1 MNHEY, CDR2 SMNVEV (reference sequence). The CDR3 consists of 15 residues. V was trimmed by 5 bases and J by 6 bases, leaving 17 bases between them. This CDR3 is CASSGRGEKGNEQFF. The CDR3 DNA is TGTGCCAGCAGTGGCAGGGGGGAAAAGGGCAATGAGCAGTTCTTC.

The sample holds one count of this clone. The chain employs TRBV5-1 and TRBJ2-3, with D unclear. In germline, CDR1 is SGHRS, CDR2 YFSETQ. With 5 bases removed from V and 6 bases from J, the gap between germline ends came to 7 bases. This CDR3 is 11 amino acids long. CDR3 sequence reads: CASREFDTQYF. The CDR3 region has the DNA TGCGCCAGCAGGGAGTTCGATACGCAGTATTTT. The complete variable domain, with remaining parts taken from reference TRBV5-1 and TRBJ2-3, reads KAGVTQTPRYLIKTRGQQVTLSCSPISGHRSVSWYQQTPGQGLQFLFEYFSETQRNKGNFPGRFSGRQFSNSRSEMNVSTLELGDSALYLCASREFDTQYFGPGTRLTVL.

The chain has TRBV10-3 and TRBJ1-3; D remains unclear. There are 14 residues in the CDR3. V lost 3 bases and J 1 base, leaving 7 bases between the germline ends. CDR1 and CDR2 (germline): ENHRY, SYGVKD. The CDR3 region is CAISDFESGNTIYF. In DNA form, the CDR3 reads TGTGCCATCAGTGACTTCGAATCTGGAAACACCATATATTTT.

The V and J genes are TRBV12-3 or TRBV12-4 and TRBJ1-5; D remains unclear. Trimming pared 5 bases from V and 3 bases from J, leaving 5 bases between. There are 12 residues in the CDR3. The CDR3 sequence: CASSPPNQPQHF. Written as DNA, the CDR3 is TGTGCCAGCAGTCCCCCCAATCAGCCCCAGCATTTT.

The V and J genes are TRBV5-6 and TRBJ1-6; a possible D gene is TRBD1 (6 bases). V lost 3 bases to trimming and J lost 10 bases, with 14 bases between them. CDR1 and CDR2 (germline): SGHDT, YYEEEE. This CDR3 region has 14 residues. CDR3 sequence: CASSWLQGGSPLHF. As DNA, the CDR3 is TGTGCCAGCAGCTGGTTACAGGGAGGCTCACCCCTCCACTTT.

The chain employs TRBV19 and TRBJ1-1; 8 bases map to TRBD1. The CDR3 has 14 amino acids. Germline V CDR1 and CDR2: LNHDA, SQIVND (reference sequence). V shed 5 bases, J shed 0 bases, and the junction held 2 bases outside the gene matches. The CDR3 bases are TGTGCCAGTAGTCTGGACAGGGTGAACACTGAAGCTTTCTTT. Amino acid sequence: CASSLDRVNTEAFF.

The rearrangement joins TRBV28 to TRBJ1-6, with 8 bases identical to TRBD1. V gave up 3 bases and J gave up 0 bases; unmatched junction bases: 1. Germline CDR1 is MDHEN and CDR2 is SYDVKM. This CDR3 is 16 amino acids long. The CDR3 reads CASSFRGLSYNSPLHF. In nucleotides, the CDR3 is TGTGCCAGCAGTTTCAGGGGGCTCTCCTATAATTCACCCCTCCACTTT.

This sequence joins TRBV27 and TRBJ1-6; D not certain. The CDR3 loop spans 17 amino acids. V gave up 1 base and J gave up 6 bases, with 16 bases separating them. Germline V lookup: CDR1 MNHEY, CDR2 SMNVEV (reference sequence). The DNA of the CDR3 is TGTGCCAGCAGTTTATTTGCGGCCTCAACTCGTAATTCACCCCTCCACTTT. Translating it yields CASSLFAASTRNSPLHF.

V gene TRBV28 combines with J gene TRBJ2-4, with 11 positions matching TRBD1. The CDR3 covers 13 residues. Unmatched junction bases numbered 5, after V lost 3 bases and J lost 13 bases. CDR1 is MDHEN, CDR2 SYDVKM, per germline. The CDR3 nucleotides read TGTGCCAGCAGTTTTGGACAGGGGGCACGACAGTACTTC. It encodes CASSFGQGARQYF. Filled out from reference TRBV28 and TRBJ2-4, the complete variable domain reads DVKVTQSSRYLVKRTGEKVFLECVQDMDHENMFWYRQDPGLGLRLIYFSYDVKMKEKGDIPEGYSVSREKKERFSLILESASTNQTSMYLCASSFGQGARQYFGAGTRLSVL.

This clone has a single count. This chain connects TRBV27 to TRBJ1-6; the D is unclear. Germline V lookup: CDR1 MNHEY, CDR2 SMNVEV (reference sequence). Trimming stripped 5 bases from V and 7 bases from J, with 6 bases between. The CDR3 runs 12 residues. The DNA for the CDR3 is TGTGCCAGCAGTCCCCTAAATTCACCCCTCCACTTT. Amino acids: CASSPLNSPLHF.

The V gene is TRBV3-1 (or the pseudogene TRBV3-2), the J gene TRBJ1-2; D perhaps matches TRBD1 (6 bases). From germline, CDR1 is LGHDT and CDR2 YNNKEL (reference sequence). The CDR3 is made up of 13 amino acids. Trimming stripped 6 bases from V and 4 bases from J, with 12 bases between. The CDR3 coding sequence is TGTGCCAGCAGACCGGACAGTTCCTATGGCTACACCTTC. Amino acids: CASRPDSSYGYTF.

The chain couples TRBV3-1 (or the pseudogene TRBV3-2) to TRBJ1-2; D remains unclear. Germline values: CDR1 LGHDT, CDR2 YNNKEL (reference sequence). V lost 0 bases and J lost 8, with 13 bases in between. CDR3 length: 14 residues. In nucleotides, the CDR3 is TGTGCCAGCAGCCAAGATTTGGTAGGGTCCGGCTACACCTTC. Amino acids: CASSQDLVGSGYTF.

The V and J genes are TRBV2 and TRBJ1-3; D is perhaps TRBD1 (5 bases). The ends were cut back, 5 bases at V and 4 bases at J, with 9 bases in the middle. The CDR3 totals 13 residues. Germline V lookup: CDR1 SNHLY, CDR2 FYNNEI. The CDR3 nucleotides are TGTGCCAGCAGTCGCGGGGCCGGAAACACCATATATTTT. It yields the protein CASSRGAGNTIYF.

The chain carries TRBV6-6 and TRBJ2-7; 15 positions match TRBD2. Per germline, CDR1 MNHNY and CDR2 SVGAGI (reference sequence). V lost 5 bases to trimming and J lost 3 bases; unmatched junction nucleotides: 8. This CDR3 comprises 17 residues. CDR3 in amino acids: CASSPGTSGGPFYEQYF. In DNA, the CDR3 is TGTGCCAGCAGTCCCGGGACTAGCGGGGGGCCTTTCTACGAGCAGTACTTC.

The chain joins TRBV5-1 to TRBJ2-7; TRBD2 matches at 7 bases. Germline V gene lookup returns CDR1 SGHRS and CDR2 YFSETQ. The trim removed 4 bases at V and 4 bases at J, leaving 8 bases unmatched. CDR3 length: 14 amino acids. For the CDR3, the DNA is TGCGCCAGCAGCCAGCGGGGCGCGTCTTACGAGCAGTACTTC. Protein sequence: CASSQRGASYEQYF.

J is TRBJ2-3 and V is TRBV7-9; 9 bases map to TRBD2. V lost 1 base to trimming and J lost 0 bases; unmatched junction nucleotides: 5. The CDR3 contains 17 residues. Per the germline V gene, CDR1 is SEHNR and CDR2 is FQNEAQ (reference sequence). This CDR3 is CASSLDLAGTSTDTQYF. CDR3 nucleotide sequence: TGTGCCAGCAGCTTAGACCTAGCGGGGACTAGCACAGATACGCAGTATTTT.